The entry below gives a single T cell receptor (beta chain) sequence along with its context. The antigen is unknown. Analysis merged second doses at about 4 or about 12 weeks. This sample stems from a study of T cell responses to AZD1222 COVID-19 vaccine. Study results and caveats: Spike was spanned by vaccine-associated CD4 TCRs, with dominance at 160-218 and 743-854.

Clones were read by immunoSEQ multiplex PCR, and TCRdb kept only the in-frame ones, dropping some. The table has around 140,000 clones, over 85% seen once. The sequence was obtained from an adult who received the AZD1222 COVID-19 vaccine. This specimen consisted of peripheral blood, obtained 28 days after the second AZD1222 dose.

The CDR3 loop is CASSSRDRHNEQFF. CDR3 in DNA: TGTGCCAGCAGCTCCAGGGACAGACACAATGAGCAGTTCTTC. This chain connects TRBV7-2 to TRBJ2-1, with 7 positions matching TRBD1. Losses at the gene ends were 4 bases for V and 5 bases for J; bases not matched to a gene: 5. This CDR3 is 14 amino acids long. The germline V gene has CDR1 SGHTA and CDR2 FQGNSA. Based on the CDR3 plus reference TRBV7-2 and TRBJ2-1, the full variable domain is GAGVSQSPSNKVTEKGKDVELRCDPISGHTALYWYRQSLGQGLEFLIYFQGNSAPDKSGLPSDRFSAERTGGSVSTLTIQRTQQEDSAVYLCASSSRDRHNEQFFGPGTRLTVL.